Listed here are 13 T cell receptor beta chains from one sample, sequenced in a study of OX40 agonist ivuxolimab in advanced cancers. The data were produced by immunoSEQ multiplex PCR, yet TCRdb's version contains in-frame clones alone and is incomplete. The top ten hold 2% to 2.5% of the sample, which has approximately 67,000 clones, roughly 92% seen once. The sequencing here drew on CD4+ or CD8+ T cells sorted from blood, taken in a trial of the OX40 agonist ivuxolimab. These receptors came from an adult with an advanced solid tumor such as melanoma, head and neck, liver or kidney cancer.

This clone has a single count. The gene calls are TRBV9 and TRBJ1-2, with TRBD1 matching over 7 bases. CDR1 and CDR2 from the germline V gene are SGDLS and YYNGEE. Losses at the gene ends were 1 base for V and 2 bases for J; bases not matched to a gene: 2. The CDR3 consists of 14 residues. The CDR3 loop reads CASSVTGQNYGYTF. CDR3 nucleotides: TGTGCCAGCAGCGTAACGGGACAGAACTATGGCTACACCTTC.

The rearrangement uses TRBV28 and TRBJ2-2; weak D call: TRBD2 (6 bases). The CDR3 spans 13 residues. Germline V gene data show CDR1 as MDHEN and CDR2 as SYDVKM. The V end lost 5 bases, the J end lost 5 bases, and 9 bases lay between the germline ends. CDR3 nucleotides: TGTGCCAGCAGTGTAGGGAGGACCGGGGAGCTGTTTTTT. Translating gives CASSVGRTGELFF.

The CDR3 DNA is TGTGCCATCAGTGACGGGACTAGCGGCTACGAGCAGTACTTC. This gives the protein CAISDGTSGYEQYF. V usage is TRBV10-3 and J usage is TRBJ2-7, with TRBD2 identical over 11 bases. Looked up from germline, CDR1 is ENHRY and CDR2 is SYGVKD. CDR3 length equals 14 residues. V dropped 3 bases and J dropped 3; count of bases not matched to a gene: 1.

This clone has only one observation. In nucleotides, the CDR3 is TGTGCCACCAGCAGAGCACTCTCTAGCACAGATACGCAGTATTTT. Protein sequence: CATSRALSSTDTQYF. The chain carries TRBV15 and TRBJ2-3; D is ambiguous. The germline V gene has CDR1 LNHNV and CDR2 YYDKDF (reference sequence). The CDR3 covers 15 residues. V was pared by 1 base and J by 0 bases, with 8 bases between. The full variable domain, with the rest looked up from reference TRBV15 and TRBJ2-3, is DAMVIQNPRYQVTQFGKPVTLSCSQTLNHNVMYWYQQKSSQAPKLLFHYYDKDFNNEADTPDNFQSRRPNTSFCFLDIRSPGLGDTAMYLCATSRALSSTDTQYFGPGTRLTVL.

The CDR3 is CASSSGLAGFNEQFF. The CDR3, as DNA: TGTGCCAGCAGCTCAGGACTAGCGGGGTTTAATGAGCAGTTCTTC. The chain is built from TRBV13 and TRBJ2-1, with 12 bases fitting TRBD2. The CDR3 totals 15 residues. Germline lookup yields CDR1 PRHDT and CDR2 FYEKMQ (reference sequence). The junction had 5 bases not matched to a gene; V was cut back by 4 bases and J by 7 bases.

This sequence joins TRBV7-2 and TRBJ2-1; unclear D gene. Germline V CDR1 and CDR2: SGHTA, FQGNSA. This CDR3 has 15 amino acids. V lost 5 bases and J lost 5, with 16 bases in between. CDR3 amino acids: CASSKSGVLNNEQFF. The CDR3, as DNA: TGTGCCAGCAGCAAATCCGGAGTGTTAAACAATGAGCAGTTCTTC.

The chain has TRBV7-9 and TRBJ2-2, with D uncertain. Trimming pared 1 base from V and 8 bases from J, leaving 8 bases between. This CDR3 is built from 13 residues. Germline V gene sequence: CDR1 SEHNR, CDR2 FQNEAQ (reference sequence). The CDR3 DNA reads as TGTGCCAGCAGCTTAGGTCTGGCTGGGGAGCTGTTTTTT. Protein: CASSLGLAGELFF. Supplemented by reference TRBV7-9 and TRBJ2-2, the full variable domain reads DTGVSQNPRHKITKRGQNVTFRCDPISEHNRLYWYRQTLGQGPEFLTYFQNEAQLEKSRLLSDRFSAERPKGSFSTLEIQRTEQGDSAMYLCASSLGLAGELFFGEGSRLTVL.

The rearrangement joins TRBV5-6 to TRBJ2-2; 9 nucleotides line up with TRBD1. The CDR3 extends over 15 amino acids. The ends lost 4 bases at V and 5 bases at J; junction bases unmatched: 6. Germline lookup yields CDR1 SGHDT and CDR2 YYEEEE. Here the CDR3 DNA reads TGTGCCAGCAGCCCCGGGACAGGGAGGACCGGGGAGCTGTTTTTT. Translated: CASSPGTGRTGELFF. Full variable domain (rest looked up from reference TRBV5-6 and TRBJ2-2): DAGVTQSPTHLIKTRGQQVTLRCSPKSGHDTVSWYQQALGQGPQFIFQYYEEEERQRGNFPDRFSGHQFPNYSSELNVNALLLGDSALYLCASSPGTGRTGELFFGEGSRLTVL.

V gene TRBV6-1 combines with J gene TRBJ2-5, with D perhaps TRBD2 (6 bases). The CDR3 is made up of 15 amino acids. Germline V gives CDR1 MNHNS, CDR2 SASEGT. Trimming cost V 6 bases and J 2 bases, with 16 bases left between them. In DNA form, the CDR3 reads TGTGCCAGCAGCGCCGTGAGGCGGGGACAAGAGACCCAGTACTTC. This sequence encodes CASSAVRRGQETQYF.

The chain joins TRBV5-6 to TRBJ2-5, with 8 positions matching TRBD2. Germline V gene lookup returns CDR1 SGHDT and CDR2 YYEEEE. The V and J ends lost 6 bases and 5 bases, in that order; junction bases with no gene match: 15. The CDR3 is made up of 16 amino acids. The CDR3 bases are TGTGCCAGCATCTTTGGCGTCCTAGCGGGTAGGGAGACCCAGTACTTC. Amino acid sequence: CASIFGVLAGRETQYF.

This clone was detected only once. The J gene is TRBJ2-1, the V gene TRBV18, with TRBD2 matching over 9 bases. CDR1 and CDR2 (germline): KGHSH, LQKENI. There are 16 residues in the CDR3. The V and J ends lost 2 bases and 7 bases, in that order; junction bases with no gene match: 9. The CDR3 DNA sequence: TGTGCCAGCTCACCAATATTAGTAGCGGGAGTGAATGAGCAGTTCTTC. Encoded protein: CASSPILVAGVNEQFF.

The chain employs TRBV13 and TRBJ2-3; 15 bases are shared with TRBD2. After removal of 8 bases from V and 7 bases from J, the junction contained 4 bases not matched to a gene. CDR1 is PRHDT, CDR2 FYEKMQ, per germline (reference sequence). The CDR3 has 14 amino acids. The CDR3 bases are TGTGCCAGCCGGACTAGCGGGAGGGCCTATACGCAGTATTTT. Translating it yields CASRTSGRAYTQYF.

The V and J genes are TRBV19 and TRBJ2-7; D possibly matches TRBD1 or TRBD2 (5 bases each). V shed 1 base and J shed 5 bases, with 15 bases lying between them. The CDR3 has 15 residues. The V gene's germline CDR1 is LNHDA and CDR2 SQIVND (reference sequence). The CDR3 nucleotides are TGTGCCAGTAGTATAGGGGCGGCAGGGAGCCACGAGCAGTACTTC. Protein sequence: CASSIGAAGSHEQYF.